The sequence of this TCR beta chain was determined in a study of blood T cell repertoires in COVID-19. Overall study context: From the United States, Italy and Spain came samples of acute and convalescent COVID-19.

The study counted Cohort 3 donors as recovered given two negative PCRs, clearance, or symptom resolution. Some clones are missing from TCRdb's copy, which holds only in-frame ones; the method was immunoSEQ multiplex PCR. The data show under 150,000 clones, with around four fifths seen just once and 15% to 20% held by the top ten. This CDR3 has 18 residues. The germline V gene encodes CDR1 SEHNR and CDR2 FQNEAQ (reference sequence). V lost 4 bases and J lost 6; bases outside the gene matches: 13. The V gene is TRBV7-9, the J gene TRBJ2-1; 12 nucleotides line up with TRBD2. The sample was PBMCs or T cells enriched from blood (not recorded which). This receptor was obtained from a man aged 25-40 years who had recovered from COVID-19. The CDR3 protein is CASSSRLAGVGAGNEQFF. CDR3 DNA sequence: TGTGCCAGCAGCTCAAGACTAGCGGGAGTAGGTGCCGGCAATGAGCAGTTCTTC. Full variable domain (missing parts from reference TRBV7-9 and TRBJ2-1): DTGVSQNPRHKITKRGQNVTFRCDPISEHNRLYWYRQTLGQGPEFLTYFQNEAQLEKSRLLSDRFSAERPKGSFSTLEIQRTEQGDSAMYLCASSSRLAGVGAGNEQFFGPGTRLTVL.